A single sample gave rise to the 18 T cell receptor beta chains below, sequenced in a study of shared clonotypes between healthy human individuals. TCRdb's table, derived via immunoSEQ multiplex PCR, lists solely in-frame clones and lacks some. The table has hundreds of thousands of clones, less than 85% seen once. Sequences were obtained from memory CD4+ T cells sorted from blood. Subset in this sample: CD45RA-negative fraction. The receptors were gathered from a woman in her twenties or thirties in good health.

In this sample, this clone turned up a few times. Other DNA variants within this sample encode the same CDR3. This chain uses TRBV11-2 with TRBJ2-7; possible D gene TRBD1, 5 bases. Trimming removed 3 bases from V and 7 bases from J, with 10 bases in between. Germline V gene sequence: CDR1 SGHAT, CDR2 FQNNGV. CDR3 length: 12 residues. The CDR3 loop is CASSLQGLEQYF. In nucleotides, the CDR3 is TGTGCCAGCAGCTTGCAGGGTCTGGAGCAGTACTTC.

The chain carries TRBV5-1 and TRBJ2-7; 14 nucleotides agree with TRBD2. CDR3 length: 15 amino acids. V shed 4 bases, J shed 7 bases, and the junction held 7 bases outside the gene matches. Germline CDR1 SGHRS, CDR2 YFSETQ. The DNA for the CDR3 is TGCGCCAGCAGCCCAGGCAGGACTAGCGGGAGGGAGCAGTACTTC. This codes for CASSPGRTSGREQYF.

V and J are TRBV12-5 and TRBJ1-5; D not certain. Germline CDR1 is LGHNT and CDR2 is FRNRAP. Between the trimmed V and J ends, which lost 4 bases and 7 bases, there was a span of 17 bases. The CDR3 has 15 amino acids. CDR3 sequence: CASGYGRISEQPQHF. The CDR3 DNA follows: TGTGCTAGTGGTTATGGACGAATCTCGGAGCAGCCCCAGCATTTT. Filled out from reference TRBV12-5 and TRBJ1-5, the complete variable domain reads DARVTQTPRHKVTEMGQEVTMRCQPILGHNTVFWYRQTMMQGLELLAYFRNRAPLDDSGMPKDRFSAEMPDATLATLKIQPSEPRDSAVYFCASGYGRISEQPQHFGDGTRLSIL.

The genes are TRBV5-1 and TRBJ2-5; D remains ambiguous. The germline V gene encodes CDR1 SGHRS and CDR2 YFSETQ. The CDR3 contains 14 residues. The V and J ends lost 1 base and 0 bases respectively, with 7 bases between them. As DNA, the CDR3 is TGCGCCAGCAGCTTGAAAGGAAACCAAGAGACCCAGTACTTC. As protein: CASSLKGNQETQYF.

This clone was recorded only once. J is TRBJ2-1 and V is TRBV10-1; D call uncertain. Germline CDR1 is WNHNN and CDR2 is SYGVQD (reference sequence). The CDR3 contains 13 residues. Trimming removed 4 bases from V and 5 bases from J, with 9 bases in between. The CDR3 region is CASSGDLHNEQFF. CDR3 coding DNA: TGCGCCAGCAGTGGGGATCTACACAATGAGCAGTTCTTC.

This clone has just a few counts. The chain joins TRBV5-1 to TRBJ1-3, with 9 positions matching TRBD1. The J segment lost 2 bases and the V segment lost 4 bases, leaving 4 bases of the junction unmatched. Germline values: CDR1 SGHRS, CDR2 YFSETQ. There are 15 residues in the CDR3. CDR3 sequence reads: CASSRTGDPGNTIYF. The CDR3 DNA is TGCGCCAGCAGCCGGACAGGGGATCCTGGAAACACCATATATTTT.

The sample holds a few counts of this clone. Other DNA sequences in this sample translate to the same CDR3. The V and J genes are TRBV5-1 and TRBJ2-3, with a possible D match to TRBD2 (5 bases). Germline CDR1 is SGHRS and CDR2 is YFSETQ. The CDR3 has 16 residues. V lost 0 bases to trimming and J lost 3 bases, with 14 bases between them. CDR3: CASSLGGAPATDTQYF. In DNA form, the CDR3 reads TGCGCCAGCAGCTTGGGGGGAGCTCCGGCAACAGATACGCAGTATTTT.

The chain has TRBV7-9 and TRBJ1-4; 10 positions agree with TRBD1. The CDR3 loop spans 12 amino acids. V shed 5 bases and J 11 bases; nucleotides not matched to a gene: 2. The germline V gene has CDR1 SEHNR and CDR2 FQNEAQ (reference sequence). The CDR3 sequence is CASSPGQGKLFF. CDR3 coding DNA: TGTGCCAGCAGCCCGGGACAGGGGAAACTGTTTTTT.

The J gene is TRBJ2-5, the V gene TRBV7-9; D is perhaps TRBD2 (5 bases). V gave up 5 bases and J gave up 4 bases, with 14 bases separating them. In germline, CDR1 is SEHNR, CDR2 FQNEAQ (reference sequence). This CDR3 is built from 14 residues. The CDR3 nucleotides are TGTGCCAGCAGCCGGACTTCGGGCACAGAGACCCAGTACTTC. It is translated as CASSRTSGTETQYF.

This clone was seen only once. This rearrangement joins TRBV5-1 to TRBJ2-2; D could derive from TRBD1 or TRBD2 (5 bases each). CDR3 length: 16 amino acids. Germline CDR1 is SGHRS and CDR2 is YFSETQ. Trimming took off 0 bases at V and 2 bases at J, with 11 bases between the two ends. The CDR3 sequence is CASSLGDGPNTGELFF. The DNA of the CDR3 is TGCGCCAGCAGCTTGGGGGACGGACCAAACACCGGGGAGCTGTTTTTT.

J is TRBJ2-7 and V is TRBV7-9, with D possibly TRBD1 on 5 matching bases. Trimming removed 8 bases at V and 3 bases at J, with 14 bases between. Germline V gives CDR1 SEHNR, CDR2 FQNEAQ (reference sequence). The CDR3 totals 13 residues. The CDR3: CASATAGYYEQYF. The CDR3 DNA is TGTGCCAGCGCTACGGCAGGGTACTACGAGCAGTACTTC.

The chain is built from TRBV7-7 and TRBJ2-2; maybe TRBD1 (6 bases). Germline CDR1 and CDR2: SSHAT and FNYEAQ (reference sequence). V lost 5 bases and J 5 bases, leaving 12 bases between the germline ends. CDR3 length: 14 residues. Here the CDR3 reads CASSPRTVTGELFF. Here the CDR3 DNA reads TGTGCCAGCAGCCCGCGGACAGTGACCGGGGAGCTGTTTTTT.

Notes on this clone: The sample carries other DNA sequences with the same CDR3. The gene calls are TRBV5-1 and TRBJ1-4, with 7 bases lining up with TRBD1. V lost 2 bases and J lost 5; bases outside the gene matches: 3. Germline CDR1 and CDR2: SGHRS and YFSETQ. CDR3 size: 14 residues. CDR3 amino acids: CASSLGTENEKLFF. CDR3 bases: TGCGCCAGCAGCTTAGGGACAGAAAATGAAAAACTGTTTTTT.

This clone was found a few times. The V gene is TRBV25-1, the J gene TRBJ2-2; D is uncertain. Trimming took off 7 bases at V and 3 bases at J, with 6 bases between the two ends. The CDR3 covers 12 residues. CDR1 is MGHDK and CDR2 is SYGVNS in the germline V gene. Here the CDR3 DNA reads TGTGCCAGCACCCCAGACACCGGGGAGCTGTTTTTT. It codes for CASTPDTGELFF.

As concerns this clone: This may come from a read error, since a much larger clone is one base off. This rearrangement joins TRBV6-6 to TRBJ1-2, with 8 bases fitting TRBD1. With V trimmed by 5 bases and J by 4 bases, 6 bases remained unmatched. Per the germline V gene, CDR1 is MNHNY and CDR2 is SVGAGI (reference sequence). This CDR3 has 14 amino acids. CDR3 coding DNA: TGTGCCAGCAGTCCGCGACAGGGGATCTATGGCTACACCTTC. Translating it yields CASSPRQGIYGYTF.

The CDR3 nucleotides are TGTGCCAGCAGCCCGACAGGGGGCCGATCCTACGAGCAGTACTTC. This sequence encodes CASSPTGGRSYEQYF. The genes are TRBV7-3 and TRBJ2-7, with TRBD1 matching 10 bases. In germline, CDR1 is SGHTA, CDR2 FQGTGA. V dropped 5 bases and J dropped 1; count of bases not matched to a gene: 5. This CDR3 is built from 15 residues.

The gene calls are TRBV5-4 and TRBJ2-2; the D gene is possibly TRBD1 (5 bases). V shed 4 bases and J shed 3 bases, with 10 bases lying between them. This CDR3 has 14 amino acids. Germline V lookup: CDR1 SGHNT, CDR2 YYREEE (reference sequence). The CDR3 DNA follows: TGTGCCAGCAGCCAAGCAGGGTACACCGGGGAGCTGTTTTTT. This gives the protein CASSQAGYTGELFF.

The sample holds a few counts of this clone. The chain joins TRBV6-1 to TRBJ1-2; 8 bases fit TRBD1. Germline CDR1 MNHNS, CDR2 SASEGT. The CDR3 is made up of 16 amino acids. V gave up 6 bases and J gave up 2 bases; unmatched junction bases: 11. As DNA, the CDR3 is TGTGCCAGCAGAGAACCTAGGACAGGGTCCAACTATGGCTACACCTTC. Its protein is CASREPRTGSNYGYTF.